One sample yielded the 2 T cell receptor beta chains listed below, sequenced in a study of blood T cell repertoires in COVID-19. Assay used: immunoSEQ multiplex PCR; TCRdb lists only in-frame clones, some missing. The table has over 250,000 clones, around 88% seen once. Sequencing was carried out using peripheral blood. The receptors stem from a woman between 65 and 79 years old with COVID-19, enrolled during active disease.

V is TRBV3-1 (or the pseudogene TRBV3-2) and J is TRBJ2-2; D is uncertain. CDR1 is LGHDT, CDR2 YNNKEL, per germline (reference sequence). The CDR3 sequence is 12 residues long. Trimming took 6 bases from V and 3 from J, leaving 5 bases between them. The CDR3 sequence: CASRLDTGELFF. CDR3 sequence (DNA): TGTGCCAGCAGGCTAGACACCGGGGAGCTGTTTTTT.

This chain links TRBV7-8 with TRBJ2-2, with D possibly being TRBD2 (6 bases). The CDR3 is 14 residues long. CDR1 is SGHVS and CDR2 is FQNEAQ in the germline V gene. V dropped 10 bases and J dropped 4 bases, with 16 bases sitting between them. CDR3 sequence reads: CATRGLGGTGELFF. In DNA, the CDR3 is TGTGCCACTCGGGGCCTGGGAGGCACCGGGGAGCTGTTTTTT.